Listed here are 16 T cell receptor beta chains from one sample, sequenced in a study of T cells in Graves' hyperthyroidism and ophthalmopathy. The TCR beta CDR3 regions underwent amplification using RNA transcripts as the source. HTBI primers were used for first-round RT-PCR of the TCR CDR3. TCRdb fed the multiplex PCR reads into MiXCR, producing one record per CDR3 protein. The sample holds roughly 400,000 distinct CDR3 sequences, approximately 14% seen once. Sequenced material: blood. The receptor source for this set is a woman younger than 35 with Graves' hyperthyroidism that later progressed to Graves' ophthalmopathy.

Remarks on this clonotype: At one of its ends the junction is not consistent with the germline gene, which may arise from a read error. The chain carries TRBV6-1 and TRBJ2-1; tentative D call: TRBD1 (6 bases). This CDR3 has 16 residues. Per the germline V gene, CDR1 is MNHNS and CDR2 is SASEGT. This CDR3 reads CASRGRDKSSSNEQFF. CDR3 nucleotides: TGTGCCAGCAGGGGCCGGGACAAATCGTCCTCCAATGAGCAGTTCTTC.

The V gene is TRBV15, the J gene TRBJ1-6, with 7 bases fitting TRBD1. Germline V gene data show CDR1 as LNHNV and CDR2 as YYDKDF (reference sequence). The CDR3 is made up of 16 amino acids. With 1 base clipped from V and 7 bases from J, the junction kept 7 bases outside the gene matches. CDR3 loop: CATSRANTGANSPLHF. The CDR3 coding sequence is TGTGCCACCAGCAGAGCTAATACAGGGGCGAATTCACCCCTCCACTTT. Based on the CDR3 plus reference TRBV15 and TRBJ1-6, the full variable domain is DAMVIQNPRYQVTQFGKPVTLSCSQTLNHNVMYWYQQKSSQAPKLLFHYYDKDFNNEADTPDNFQSRRPNTSFCFLDIRSPGLGDTAMYLCATSRANTGANSPLHFGNGTRLTVT.

This clonotype was observed a few times. V and J are TRBV6-1 and TRBJ1-2; 9 bases fit TRBD1. CDR3 length: 11 amino acids. With 5 bases clipped from V and 13 bases from J, the junction kept 5 bases outside the gene matches. Germline CDR1 is MNHNS and CDR2 is SASEGT. The CDR3 is CASSRQGGPTF. CDR3 nucleotides: TGTGCCAGCAGTCGACAGGGGGGCCCCACCTTC.

A few counts support this clonotype. The rearrangement joins TRBV6-1 to TRBJ2-7, with D hard to call. The CDR3 sequence is 13 residues long. Germline-derived CDR1 and CDR2 are MNHNS and SASEGT. Deletions cut 7 bases from V and 3 bases from J, with 13 bases between. The CDR3 is CASTGDTHYEQYF. The CDR3, as DNA: TGTGCCAGCACCGGAGACACCCACTACGAGCAGTACTTC.

This clonotype was detected a few times. The chain has TRBV30 and TRBJ2-3; D remains ambiguous. V lost 7 bases, J lost 6 bases, and 23 bases lay in between. CDR1 is GTSNPN, CDR2 SVGIG, per germline (reference sequence). This CDR3 comprises 15 residues. CDR3 nucleotides: TGTGCCTCTGCGCCGACCACCAGAGCGTCGGATACGCAGTATTTT. The encoded protein is CASAPTTRASDTQYF.

This clonotype was seen more than once but under ten times. The chain combines TRBV27 with TRBJ2-7; 11 bases fit TRBD2. Germline CDR1 is MNHEY and CDR2 is SMNVEV (reference sequence). The junction had 13 bases not matched to a gene; V was cut back by 6 bases and J by 9 bases. This CDR3 contains 15 residues. CDR3 sequence reads: CASSPAGSGRVGQYF. As DNA, the CDR3 is TGTGCCAGCAGCCCCGCGGGTAGCGGGAGGGTCGGGCAGTACTTC.

This clonotype was recorded at least ten times. The chain recombines TRBV5-1 with TRBJ2-3; 9 bases map to TRBD1. The ends lost 4 bases at V and 6 bases at J; junction bases unmatched: 12. In germline, CDR1 is SGHRS, CDR2 YFSETQ. This CDR3 is 16 amino acids long. The CDR3 DNA follows: TGCGCCAGCAGCCCTGTCCGACAGGGGGTCGCGGATACGCAGTATTTT. As protein: CASSPVRQGVADTQYF. Based on the CDR3 plus reference TRBV5-1 and TRBJ2-3, the full variable domain is KAGVTQTPRYLIKTRGQQVTLSCSPISGHRSVSWYQQTPGQGLQFLFEYFSETQRNKGNFPGRFSGRQFSNSRSEMNVSTLELGDSALYLCASSPVRQGVADTQYFGPGTRLTVL.

To note about this clonotype: A clone one base away is much larger, so this may be a read error. The chain uses TRBV30 and TRBJ1-2; the D gene is possibly TRBD1 (6 bases). The germline V and J ends were trimmed by 0 bases and 8 bases, with 13 bases remaining between them. CDR1 and CDR2 (germline): GTSNPN, SVGIG (reference sequence). CDR3 length: 13 amino acids. CDR3 nucleotide sequence: TGTGCCTGGAGTGTAGGGGGGGCAAGCGGCTACACCTTC. This encodes CAWSVGGASGYTF.

V and J are TRBV19 and TRBJ2-5, with TRBD2 identical over 8 bases. The CDR3 has 16 residues. The V and J ends lost 4 bases and 0 bases, in that order; junction bases with no gene match: 7. CDR1 LNHDA and CDR2 SQIVND come from the germline V gene (reference sequence). DNA of the CDR3: TGTGCCAGTAGTACTTCGACTAGCGTGTACCAAGAGACCCAGTACTTC. Residues: CASSTSTSVYQETQYF.

This clonotype was counted a few times. This chain uses TRBV7-9 with TRBJ1-6; TRBD1 is a possible D gene (5 bases). Trimming shortened V by 5 bases and J by 7 bases, and 15 bases separated the two germline ends. Germline lookup yields CDR1 SEHNR and CDR2 FQNEAQ (reference sequence). This CDR3 is 15 amino acids long. CDR3 region: CASSRGGPTNSPLHF. CDR3 DNA sequence: TGTGCCAGCAGCCGGGGGGGACCTACGAATTCACCCCTCCACTTT.

Only a few counts were recorded for this clonotype. The genes are TRBV18 and TRBJ2-6; perhaps D is TRBD1 or TRBD2 (6 bases each). Germline lookup yields CDR1 KGHSH and CDR2 LQKENI. The V end lost 0 bases, the J end lost 8 bases, and 17 bases lay between the germline ends. This CDR3 is 17 amino acids long. The CDR3 sequence: CASSPPTGAAGTNVLTF. The CDR3 nucleotides are TGTGCCAGCTCACCACCGACGGGGGCGGCAGGAACCAACGTCCTGACTTTC.

This clonotype was counted ten times or more. V and J are TRBV5-1 and TRBJ2-7; 10 bases match TRBD1. Germline V CDR1 and CDR2: SGHRS, YFSETQ. This CDR3 has 15 amino acids. After removal of 5 bases from V and 5 bases from J, the junction contained 10 bases not matched to a gene. As DNA, the CDR3 is TGCGCCAGCAGTTCTGCCGGGACAGGGGTGGACGAGCAGTACTTC. Amino acid sequence: CASSSAGTGVDEQYF.

The rearrangement links TRBV27 to TRBJ2-7; D may match TRBD1 or TRBD2 (6 bases each). This CDR3 is 13 amino acids long. Trimming shortened V by 6 bases and J by 5 bases, and 14 bases separated the two germline ends. CDR1 and CDR2 (germline): MNHEY, SMNVEV (reference sequence). The CDR3 reads CASRRDMSHEQYF. The CDR3 DNA follows: TGTGCCAGCAGGCGGGACATGAGCCACGAGCAGTACTTC.

This clonotype was detected many times. This rearrangement joins TRBV11-2 to TRBJ2-1; 12 bases align to TRBD2. Looked up from germline, CDR1 is SGHAT and CDR2 is FQNNGV. The V segment lost 3 bases and the J segment 8 bases; nucleotides outside the gene matches: 2. CDR3 length equals 14 residues. The CDR3 DNA is TGTGCCAGCAGCTTCGGACTAGCGGGGTATGAGCAGTTCTTC. Amino acids: CASSFGLAGYEQFF.

This clonotype was detected ten times or more. V is TRBV4-1 and J is TRBJ2-1; no clear D. The CDR3 is 14 amino acids. The germline gives CDR1 MGHRA, CDR2 YSYEKL. Between the trimmed V and J ends, which lost 0 bases and 4 bases, there was a span of 7 bases. Here the CDR3 reads CASSQDRRYNEQFF. Written as DNA, the CDR3 is TGCGCCAGCAGCCAAGATCGGAGATACAATGAGCAGTTCTTC.

The J gene is TRBJ2-5, the V gene TRBV6-5; tentatively, D is TRBD1 or TRBD2 (5 bases each). The CDR3 is made up of 14 amino acids. The V gene lost 2 bases and the J gene lost 1 base, with 8 bases spanning the gap. CDR1 and CDR2 (germline): MNHEY, SVGAGI. The CDR3 DNA is TGTGCCAGCAGTTACGGTGGGACCCAAGAGACCCAGTACTTC. Translating gives CASSYGGTQETQYF.